One and the same sample provided the 11 T cell receptor beta chains below, sequenced in a study of blood T cell repertoires in COVID-19. The protocol was immunoSEQ multiplex PCR, while the TCRdb copy is restricted to in-frame clones and leaves out a portion. Of about 380,000 clones in the sample, 75% to 90% were seen once. The material sequenced was peripheral blood. These receptor sequences come from a young woman with acute or convalescent COVID-19.

This chain joins TRBV19 and TRBJ1-4; 9 nucleotides align to TRBD1. Germline trimming cut 6 bases from V and 5 bases from J; bases unmatched to any gene: 7. The germline V gene encodes CDR1 LNHDA and CDR2 SQIVND (reference sequence). The CDR3 contains 15 residues. The DNA of the CDR3 is TGTGCCAGTAGGGAAATAGGGACAGGGAATGAAAAACTGTTTTTT. It codes for CASREIGTGNEKLFF.

The V and J genes are TRBV5-4 and TRBJ1-2; TRBD1 agrees at 9 bases. Germline V lookup: CDR1 SGHNT, CDR2 YYREEE (reference sequence). Unmatched junction bases numbered 5, after V lost 2 bases and J lost 6 bases. CDR3 size: 14 residues. The CDR3 sequence: CASSFRRTGDGYTF. DNA for the CDR3: TGTGCCAGCAGCTTTAGGAGGACAGGGGATGGCTACACCTTC. The full variable domain, completed using reference TRBV5-4 and TRBJ1-2, is ETGVTQSPTHLIKTRGQQVTLRCSSQSGHNTVSWYQQALGQGPQFIFQYYREEENGRGNFPPRFSGLQFPNYSSELNVNALELDDSALYLCASSFRRTGDGYTFGSGTRLTVV.

This clone turned up a few times. DNA of the CDR3: TGTGCCAGCAGTCCCCGGGGGGGCTCGAACACCGGGGAGCTGTTTTTT. This sequence encodes CASSPRGGSNTGELFF. J is TRBJ2-2 and V is TRBV27; TRBD2 matches 8 bases. With V trimmed by 5 bases and J by 0 bases, 5 bases remained unmatched. CDR1 and CDR2 (germline): MNHEY, SMNVEV (reference sequence). This CDR3 has 16 residues.

The V gene is TRBV7-9, the J gene TRBJ1-1; possible D gene TRBD1, 5 bases. Germline CDR1 SEHNR, CDR2 FQNEAQ (reference sequence). Trimming pared 1 base from V and 3 bases from J, leaving 12 bases between. This CDR3 contains 15 residues. CDR3 nucleotides: TGTGCCAGCAGCTTAGGGGGCAGCTTGGACACTGAAGCTTTCTTT. Amino acid sequence: CASSLGGSLDTEAFF.

The chain is built from TRBV5-6 and TRBJ1-1, with D maybe TRBD1 (6 bases). CDR1 and CDR2 from the germline V gene are SGHDT and YYEEEE. Trimming shortened V by 0 bases and J by 5 bases, and 11 bases separated the two germline ends. The length of the CDR3 is 14 residues. This chain's CDR3 is CASSLGGRGTEAFF. The CDR3 DNA reads as TGTGCCAGCAGCTTGGGGGGGCGTGGGACTGAAGCTTTCTTT.

Remarks on this clone: This sample also contains other DNA sequences that code for the same CDR3. The CDR3, as DNA: TGCAGCGCTTTAGACAGCTATGGCTACACCTTC. Translating gives CSALDSYGYTF. The genes are TRBV29-1 and TRBJ1-2, with D tentatively TRBD1 (5 bases). The CDR3 spans 11 residues. Deletions cut 7 bases from V and 4 bases from J, with 10 bases between. Germline CDR1 reads SQVTM; CDR2 reads ANQGSEA.

This clone was observed a single time. The chain links TRBV9 to TRBJ2-3; D is unresolved. There are 15 residues in the CDR3. The V gene lost 4 bases and the J gene lost 0 bases, with 12 bases spanning the gap. The V gene's germline CDR1 is SGDLS and CDR2 YYNGEE. CDR3 DNA: TGTGCCAGCAGCTCACGACTTAGTAGCACAGATACGCAGTATTTT. The encoded protein is CASSSRLSSTDTQYF.

The V gene is TRBV15, the J gene TRBJ2-5; D perhaps matches TRBD2 (6 bases). Germline V CDR1 and CDR2: LNHNV, YYDKDF (reference sequence). CDR3 length equals 13 residues. Trimming removed 3 bases at V and 2 bases at J, with 7 bases between. The DNA for the CDR3 is TGTGCCACCAGCAGGGGGAGGCAAGAGACCCAGTACTTC. Residues: CATSRGRQETQYF.

V gene TRBV21-1 combines with J gene TRBJ1-6; TRBD1 reflects the table's D call only, with no check against the DNA. TRBV21-1 is tagged as a pseudogene. This CDR3 region has 20 residues. The CDR3 DNA is TGTGCCAGCAGCACCCCTCCCCGACAGTTTCACACCGACCCAAATTCACCCCTCCACTTT. Translation: CASSTPPRQFHTDPNSPLHF.

This clone was detected once. The chain couples TRBV13 to TRBJ1-5; 7 nucleotides align to TRBD1. This CDR3 region has 16 residues. Per germline, CDR1 PRHDT and CDR2 FYEKMQ (reference sequence). The J segment lost 1 base and the V segment lost 3 bases, leaving 6 bases of the junction unmatched. Here the CDR3 reads CASSLEGARSNQPQHF. The CDR3 DNA is TGTGCCAGCAGCTTGGAGGGGGCGAGGAGCAATCAGCCCCAGCATTTT.

The chain links TRBV19 to TRBJ1-1, with TRBD1 matching 9 bases. The germline CDR1 and CDR2 sequences are LNHDA and SQIVND (reference sequence). CDR3 length: 16 amino acids. The trim removed 2 bases at V and 5 bases at J, leaving 9 bases unmatched. In DNA form, the CDR3 reads TGTGCCAGTAGTATATGGGGACAGGGAAGGAGTACTGAAGCTTTCTTT. Translated, it gives CASSIWGQGRSTEAFF.